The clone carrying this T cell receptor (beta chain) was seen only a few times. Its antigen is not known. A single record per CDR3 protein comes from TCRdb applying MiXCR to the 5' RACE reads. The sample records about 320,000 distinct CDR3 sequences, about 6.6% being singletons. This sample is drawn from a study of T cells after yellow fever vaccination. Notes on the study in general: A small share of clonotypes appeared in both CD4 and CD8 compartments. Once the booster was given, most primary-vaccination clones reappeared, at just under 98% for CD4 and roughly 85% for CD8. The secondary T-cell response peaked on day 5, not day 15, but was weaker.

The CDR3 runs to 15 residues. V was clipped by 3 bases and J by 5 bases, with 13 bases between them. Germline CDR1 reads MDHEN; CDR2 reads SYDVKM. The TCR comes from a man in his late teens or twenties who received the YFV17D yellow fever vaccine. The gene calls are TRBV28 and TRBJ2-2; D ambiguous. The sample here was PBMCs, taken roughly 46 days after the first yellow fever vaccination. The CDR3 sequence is CASSFLGRRTGELFF. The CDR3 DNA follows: TGTGCCAGCAGTTTCTTAGGCAGGCGGACCGGGGAGCTGTTTTTT. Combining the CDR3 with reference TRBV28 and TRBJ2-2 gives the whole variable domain DVKVTQSSRYLVKRTGEKVFLECVQDMDHENMFWYRQDPGLGLRLIYFSYDVKMKEKGDIPEGYSVSREKKERFSLILESASTNQTSMYLCASSFLGRRTGELFFGEGSRLTVL.